The 9 T cell receptor beta chains below were found in one sample sequenced in a study of cytomegalovirus exposure and HLA in healthy donors (dated by TCRdb to about 2017). Library preparation employed the immunoSEQ multiplex PCR assay. Drawn from immuneACCESS, this table holds only the in-frame rearrangements with V and J called that TCRdb kept. Clones are partly lost; checked studies trace under half to an unresolved V gene and leave the rest unexplained. The sample contains hundreds of thousands of clones, around 78% of them found a single time. The ten largest make up around 5.5% of the sample. The sample taken for sequencing was PBMCs. The receptors here all came from a woman younger than 35 in good health and CMV-seronegative.

This clone was counted only a few times. This rearrangement joins TRBV7-9 to TRBJ1-5; perhaps TRBD1 as D (6 bases). The germline V and J ends were trimmed by 2 bases and 7 bases, with 12 bases remaining between them. Per germline, CDR1 SEHNR and CDR2 FQNEAQ (reference sequence). The CDR3 contains 14 residues. CDR3 sequence reads: CASSLRGVTQPQHF. CDR3 DNA: TGTGCCAGCAGCTTAAGGGGGGTGACCCAGCCCCAGCATTTT.

V and J are TRBV19 and TRBJ1-5; D gene ambiguous. This CDR3 is built from 15 residues. Germline V gene lookup returns CDR1 LNHDA and CDR2 SQIVND (reference sequence). V lost 0 bases and J lost 3, with 9 bases in between. The CDR3 spells CASSIDARFNQPQHF. The CDR3 nucleotides read TGTGCCAGTAGTATAGATGCCCGCTTCAATCAGCCCCAGCATTTT.

The V call is TRBV5-4, the J call TRBJ2-3; TRBD2 aligns across 13 bases. Trimming took 3 bases from V and 5 from J; bases not matched to a gene: 9. The CDR3 is 17 residues long. Germline CDR1 reads SGHNT; CDR2 reads YYREEE (reference sequence). CDR3 DNA sequence: TGTGCCAGCAGCTCTAGGACTAGCGGGAGTAGGGTAGATACGCAGTATTTT. It encodes CASSSRTSGSRVDTQYF.

This chain uses TRBV2 with TRBJ1-5, with TRBD1 identical over 7 bases. Germline CDR1 SNHLY, CDR2 FYNNEI. The CDR3 spans 13 residues. The trim removed 8 bases at V and 1 base at J, leaving 2 bases unmatched. CDR3 in DNA: TGTGCCAGCGACAGGGAGAGCAATCAGCCCCAGCATTTT. Translation gives CASDRESNQPQHF.

The rearrangement uses TRBV27 and TRBJ2-5; TRBD2 aligns across 9 bases. With V trimmed by 6 bases and J by 6 bases, 14 bases remained unmatched. Per the germline V gene, CDR1 is MNHEY and CDR2 is SMNVEV (reference sequence). The length of the CDR3 is 16 residues. The CDR3 coding sequence is TGTGCCAGCAGCTCTGCTTTGGCGGGAGGGAGGAAGACCCAGTACTTC. The encoded protein is CASSSALAGGRKTQYF.

The chain links TRBV5-1 to TRBJ1-2; D is possibly TRBD1 (5 bases). The germline V gene encodes CDR1 SGHRS and CDR2 YFSETQ. The V gene lost 4 bases and the J gene lost 6 bases, with 16 bases spanning the gap. This CDR3 comprises 14 residues. CDR3 protein: CASSPGGPGNGYTF. The DNA for the CDR3 is TGCGCCAGCAGCCCGGGCGGGCCAGGGAATGGCTACACCTTC.

This clone has only a few counts. The chain carries TRBV6-5 and TRBJ1-5; 7 nucleotides match TRBD1. Germline CDR1 is MNHEY and CDR2 is SVGAGI. With 6 bases clipped from V and 4 bases from J, the junction kept 9 bases outside the gene matches. This CDR3 has 15 amino acids. The CDR3 here is CASSPGDSPNQPQHF. The CDR3 DNA sequence: TGTGCCAGCAGCCCCGGGGACAGTCCGAATCAGCCCCAGCATTTT.

V and J are TRBV11-2 and TRBJ2-7; no reliable D call. Trimming pared 5 bases from V and 3 bases from J, leaving 14 bases between. The CDR3 is 14 residues long. Germline CDR1 and CDR2: SGHAT and FQNNGV. Here the CDR3 reads CASSPPGGIYEQYF. The CDR3 nucleotides are TGTGCCAGCAGCCCCCCCGGCGGAATCTACGAGCAGTACTTC.

The CDR3 sequence is CASSQGTAGGYSNQPQHF. The CDR3 nucleotides read TGCGCCAGCAGCCAAGGGACAGCTGGTGGCTATAGCAATCAGCCCCAGCATTTT. The rearrangement uses TRBV4-1 and TRBJ1-5; tentative D call: TRBD1 (6 bases). The CDR3 totals 18 residues. V lost 1 base, J lost 0 bases, and 16 bases lay in between. Germline V gene data show CDR1 as MGHRA and CDR2 as YSYEKL.